The clone carrying this T cell receptor beta chain was detected ten times or more. What it binds is not known. The sample is drawn from a study of blood T cells in healthy people across ages. In terms of origin and age, donors were healthy Caucasian individuals from Russia aged about 6 to 90. The germline V and J ends were trimmed by 7 bases and 6 bases, with 21 bases remaining between them. Germline V lookup: CDR1 SQVTM, CDR2 ANQGSEA. CDR3 length: 14 residues. Next came a second PCR, run for about 7 to 12 cycles, which used a sample-barcoded 5' primer along with a J-beta primer mix. Through a template-switch adaptor with 12 random nucleotides, each cDNA molecule received a tag. From the 5' RACE reads, TCRdb called clonotypes with MiXCR, one entry per CDR3 protein. The repertoire consists of around 1,700,000 distinct CDR3 sequences, with 28% occurring once and the leading ten covering roughly 8.2%.

Study outcomes and limitations: Diversity was estimated from one million T cells, and these estimates were considered underestimates. Roughly linear declines in TCR beta diversity per million T cells occurred with age.

The chain employs TRBV29-1 and TRBJ2-5; perhaps D is TRBD1 or TRBD2 (5 bases each). The clonotype comes from a woman in her twenties or thirties in good health. Sequenced input: blood. The CDR3 region has the DNA TGCAGCGCCGCCTTCGGGGACGTATGGAAGACCCAGTACTTC. Protein sequence: CSAAFGDVWKTQYF.